This TCR beta chain originates from a study of T cell clonotyping in hematopoietic cell transplantation. Looking at the study overall: Blood collection times were about day -28 and days 30, 100, 180 posttransplant. Study findings and constraints: Pathologically expanded recipient clonotypes increased progressively from day 30 to day 180 as diversity fell. At the given depth, recipient repertoires were over 95% de novo clonotypes. Higher Inverse Simpson Index values in graft donor and pretransplant recipient predicted broader posttransplant TCR diversity.

This clone was observed a few times. The target antigen is unknown. This CDR3 has 13 residues. V was shortened by 6 bases and J by 6 bases, with 13 bases between the two germline ends. Germline V lookup: CDR1 SNHLY, CDR2 FYNNEI. Clones were sequenced by immunoSEQ multiplex PCR, and TCRdb holds only the in-frame ones, with some missing. The data contain almost 8,500 clones, roughly 89% of them singletons. The receptor was derived from a male patient aged 60-70 years who had an allogeneic stem cell transplant from a related donor, so the T cells may come from the graft donor. Some clones in this sample may be carry-over from other donors' samples. This chain uses TRBV2 with TRBJ2-3; tentatively, D is TRBD2 (5 bases). The sequencing used peripheral blood mononuclear cells, collected at the time of graft-versus-host disease after allogeneic stem cell transplant. DNA of the CDR3: TGTGCCAGCAGCGGGGTTTTTTCGGATACGCAGTATTTT. Translated: CASSGVFSDTQYF.